This T cell receptor beta chain emerged from a study of human versus mouse CDR3 diversity and MHC coevolution. About this clone itself: Its antigen is as yet unknown.

Clones were read by immunoSEQ multiplex PCR, and TCRdb kept only the in-frame ones, dropping some. The sample holds about 60,000 clones; over 90% are singletons and the top ten take 15% to 20%. Study outcomes and limitations: Some 1.6 million TCR beta clonotypes were estimated for humans, the largest repertoire. In humans, T-cell selection involved more than five MHC II alleles.

Germline V gene lookup returns CDR1 MNHEY and CDR2 SVGAGI. V trimming: 4 bases; J trimming: 1 base; junction bases outside the gene matches: 2. This CDR3 region has 15 residues. The chain carries TRBV6-5 and TRBJ1-3; the match to TRBD1 covers 9 bases. The sample consisted of naive CD4+ T cells from blood. The subset denotes: CD45RO-negative CD62L-positive naive CD4 T cells. The sequence was collected from a person between 60 and 69 years old in good health. Written as DNA, the CDR3 is TGTGCCAGCAGTTTCGGGACAGGGTCTGGAAACACCATATATTTT. It is translated as CASSFGTGSGNTIYF.